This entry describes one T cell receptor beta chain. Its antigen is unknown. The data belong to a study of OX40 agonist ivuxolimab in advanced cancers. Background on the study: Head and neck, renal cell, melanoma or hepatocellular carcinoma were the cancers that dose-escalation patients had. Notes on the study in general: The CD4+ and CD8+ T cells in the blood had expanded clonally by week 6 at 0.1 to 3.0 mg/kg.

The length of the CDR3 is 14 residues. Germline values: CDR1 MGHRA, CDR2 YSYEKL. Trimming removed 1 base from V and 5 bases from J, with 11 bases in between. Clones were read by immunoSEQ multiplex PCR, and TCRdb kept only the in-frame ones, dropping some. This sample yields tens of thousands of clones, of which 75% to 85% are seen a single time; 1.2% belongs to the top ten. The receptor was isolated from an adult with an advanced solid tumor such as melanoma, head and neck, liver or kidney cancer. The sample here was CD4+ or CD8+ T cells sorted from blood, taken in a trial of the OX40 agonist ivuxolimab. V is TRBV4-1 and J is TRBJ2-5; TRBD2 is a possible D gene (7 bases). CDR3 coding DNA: TGCGCCAGCAGCCAAGTGGGGGGGGCGGAGACCCAGTACTTC. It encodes CASSQVGGAETQYF.